Included here is one TCR beta chain sequence, with context. It lacks a known antigen. No base quality information exists; no much larger clone differs at one position. The entry originates in a study of CD8 T cells in Susac syndrome (dated by TCRdb to about 2019). Background on the whole study: Repertoire sequencing was used to test whether CD8+ T cell activation and differentiation in Susac syndrome was antigen driven. The study compared CD8+ T cell repertoire clonality among over ten healthy donors, around 14 Susac syndrome patients and some 16 multiple sclerosis patients.

RNA was extracted using the RNeasy kit, and about 0.5 to 1 ug of the RNA was reverse transcribed with random hexamers. TCR beta CDR3 regions were amplified with the immunoSEQ multiplex PCR assay covering 54 Vbeta and 13 Jbeta segments. PCR amplification bias was corrected by using a synthetic template baseline for primer optimization and computational correction. As for how the authors treated the data: Reads were annotated to V, D and J genes according to IMGT and were analyzed with immunoSEQ Analyzer, with only productive sequences retained. Clonality was calculated as one minus the Shannon entropy normalized by log2 of the number of productive unique sequences. For each patient and control, public and private clones were evaluated within the 100 most prevalent clones. Clones were defined as Susac-specific when absent from the healthy and MS cohorts, from over a thousand published viral clones and from other ImmuneACCESS disease sequences. TCRdb ran its own pipeline on the public reads, namely fastp trimming at Q25 and MiXCR clone calling, and kept in-frame beta chains. For every CDR3 protein sequence, its rows merge into one entry that carries the most common genes and DNA. The V and J calls follow TCRdb's processing rather than the paper's. For this sample the table gives 160,000 or so distinct CDR3 sequences, of which about 95% were detected only once. Together, the top ten hold 0.16% of the sample.

Paper-wide results and their limitations: The TCR sequencing and HLA analysis was acknowledged to have included a relatively small number of individuals.

The trim is 2 bases for V and 1 base for J, with a gap of 2 bases between the germline ends. Including cysteine and phenylalanine, the CDR3 has 13 amino acids. The CDR3 DNA has 39 bases and is translated from base 1. Via the germline V gene, CDR1 is MGHRA and CDR2 YSYEKL. High-throughput TCR beta sequencing profiled peripheral blood CD8+ and CD4+ T cells from healthy donors, Susac syndrome patients and multiple sclerosis patients. Treatment-naive patients with stable or active relapsing-remitting disease fulfilling revised McDonald criteria were used as multiple sclerosis controls. Bulk CD8+ and CD4+ T cells were purified by magnetic negative isolation, while CD8+ TEMRA cells were enriched using FACS. Blood was collected in EDTA tubes and processed within 24 hours, with PBMCs isolated through density gradient centrifugation. PBMCs destined for TCR sequencing were cryopreserved in liquid nitrogen and later thawed in a 37 °C water bath. Purity of sorted or isolated CD4+, CD8+ and CD8+ TEMRA cells was at least 90%.

The rearranged segments are TRBV4-1 and TRBJ2-2, with the D gene uncertain. Material: CD8+ T cells from PBMCs. This clonotype was sampled from a human donor with multiple sclerosis. The CDR3 protein is CASSQLNTGELFF. The DNA is as follows: TGCGCCAGCAGCCAATTGAACACCGGGGAGCTGTTTTTT.